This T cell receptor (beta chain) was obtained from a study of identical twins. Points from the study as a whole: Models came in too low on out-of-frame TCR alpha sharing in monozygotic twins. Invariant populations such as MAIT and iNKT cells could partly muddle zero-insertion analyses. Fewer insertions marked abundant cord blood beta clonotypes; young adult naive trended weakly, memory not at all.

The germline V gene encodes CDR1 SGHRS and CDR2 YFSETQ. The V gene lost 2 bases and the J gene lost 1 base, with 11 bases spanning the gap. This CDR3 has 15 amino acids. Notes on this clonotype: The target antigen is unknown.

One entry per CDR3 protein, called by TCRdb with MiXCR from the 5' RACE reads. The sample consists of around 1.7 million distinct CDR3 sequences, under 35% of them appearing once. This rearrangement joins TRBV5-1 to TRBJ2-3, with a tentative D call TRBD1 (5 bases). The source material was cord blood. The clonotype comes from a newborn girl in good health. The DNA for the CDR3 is TGCGCCAGCAGCTTAAGACAGCCTCGCACAGATACGCAGTATTTT. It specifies CASSLRQPRTDTQYF.